This T cell receptor beta chain is from a study of shared clonotypes between healthy human individuals. Profiling relied on immunoSEQ multiplex PCR, and the TCRdb table lists in-frame clones only, not all of them. The sample includes about 1 million clones, roughly 80% of them seen just once. Germline V gene data show CDR1 as MNHNS and CDR2 as SASEGT. With 2 bases clipped from V and 2 bases from J, the junction kept 8 bases outside the gene matches. This CDR3 comprises 16 residues. Overall study results and limits: Naive subsets usually exceeded memory subsets in estimated richness. The authors expected sequencing depth to affect clonotype sharing among donors.

With regard to this clone: Its antigen is as yet unknown.

The source material was memory CD4+ T cells sorted from blood. Subset given: CD45RA-negative fraction. The receptor comes from a man aged 18 to 30 in good health. The V call is TRBV6-1, the J call TRBJ2-7, with 8 bases lining up with TRBD1. CDR3 region: CASSEIRQGAAYEQYF. The CDR3 nucleotides are TGTGCCAGCAGTGAAATTAGGCAGGGGGCGGCCTACGAGCAGTACTTC.